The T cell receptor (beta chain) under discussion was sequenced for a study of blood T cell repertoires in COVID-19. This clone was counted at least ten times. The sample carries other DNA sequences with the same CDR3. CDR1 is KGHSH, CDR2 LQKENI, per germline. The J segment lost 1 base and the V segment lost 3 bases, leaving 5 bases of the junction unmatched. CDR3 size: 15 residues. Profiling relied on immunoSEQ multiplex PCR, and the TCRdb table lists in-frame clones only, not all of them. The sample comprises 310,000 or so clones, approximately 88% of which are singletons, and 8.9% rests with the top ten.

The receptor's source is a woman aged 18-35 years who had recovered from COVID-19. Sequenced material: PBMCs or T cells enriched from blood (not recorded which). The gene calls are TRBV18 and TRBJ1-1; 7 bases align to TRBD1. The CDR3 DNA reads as TGTGCCAGCTCACCCCGACAGGGTGGGAACACTGAAGCTTTCTTT. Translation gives CASSPRQGGNTEAFF.